These 22 T cell receptor beta chains were sequenced from one sample in a study of CD8 T cells in cerebrospinal fluid in Alzheimer's disease. TCRdb reanalyzed the 10x single-cell sequencing reads, giving one entry per CDR3 protein sequence and no DNA. This table holds more than 1,000 distinct CDR3 sequences. The sequencing sample was made of cerebrospinal fluid. These receptor sequences come from a human donor with mild cognitive impairment.

In terms of frequency, this clonotype is large (0.1 to 1%). V is TRBV20-1 and J is TRBJ2-7. Germline CDR1 and CDR2: DFQATT and SNEGSKA (reference sequence). This CDR3 is 14 amino acids long. The chain's CDR3 is CSAGKGQGPYEQYF.

By frequency, this clonotype is medium-sized (0.01 to 0.1%). The chain has TRBV7-8 and TRBJ1-6; TCRdb selects TRBD1, and the lack of DNA leaves this call unchecked. In germline, CDR1 is SGHVS, CDR2 FQNEAQ. CDR3 length: 18 residues. This chain's CDR3 is CASSLKTYRGTYNSPLHF.

Its frequency marks this clonotype as medium-sized (0.01 to 0.1%). The CDR3 spells CASRSDSYNEQFF. The rearrangement joins TRBV10-2 to TRBJ2-1; TCRdb selects TRBD1, and the lack of DNA leaves this call unchecked. The CDR3 has 13 residues. Germline lookup yields CDR1 WSHSY and CDR2 SAAADI.

Frequency places this clonotype as large. The chain is built from TRBV12-3 or TRBV12-4 and TRBJ1-2; TCRdb gives TRBD1 as the D gene, but with no DNA this cannot be confirmed. The CDR3 spans 13 residues. CDR3 residues: CASSFGRDYGYTF.

In terms of frequency, this clonotype is large. The J gene is TRBJ2-7, the V gene TRBV7-9. The CDR3 is made up of 13 amino acids. Germline V gene data show CDR1 as SEHNR and CDR2 as FQNEAQ (reference sequence). The CDR3 region is CASSLEGLYEQYF. Using reference TRBV7-9 and TRBJ2-7 for the parts outside the CDR3, the full variable domain is DTGVSQNPRHKITKRGQNVTFRCDPISEHNRLYWYRQTLGQGPEFLTYFQNEAQLEKSRLLSDRFSAERPKGSFSTLEIQRTEQGDSAMYLCASSLEGLYEQYFGPGTRLTVT.

This clonotype registers medium-sized by frequency. The J gene is TRBJ2-7, the V gene TRBV2. CDR3 length equals 13 residues. Germline values: CDR1 SNHLY, CDR2 FYNNEI. This chain's CDR3 is CALFGSANYEQYF.

This clonotype registers medium-sized (0.01 to 0.1%) by frequency. The chain couples TRBV6-1 to TRBJ1-5; without DNA, the TCRdb call of TRBD1 cannot be checked. Germline loops: CDR1 MNHNS, CDR2 SASEGT. The CDR3 runs to 15 residues. CDR3 sequence reads: CASRRTGSSNQPQHF.

Judged by frequency, this clonotype is medium-sized. The V and J genes are TRBV11-2 and TRBJ2-1. CDR1 is SGHAT and CDR2 is FQNNGV in the germline V gene. The CDR3 sequence is 13 residues long. Here the CDR3 reads CASSLDYKAEQFF.

By frequency, this clonotype is large (0.1 to 1%). The chain uses TRBV3-1 and TRBJ2-4; the TRBD1 assignment by TCRdb is unverifiable without DNA. The CDR3 covers 16 residues. Looked up from germline, CDR1 is LGHDT and CDR2 is YNNKEL (reference sequence). CDR3 sequence reads: CASSQVPQGAKNIQYF.

In terms of frequency, this clonotype is medium-sized (0.01 to 0.1%). This chain joins TRBV11-2 and TRBJ1-2. Germline values: CDR1 SGHAT, CDR2 FQNNGV. The CDR3 runs to 13 residues. CDR3: CASSPLTAYGYTF.

This clonotype ranks as large in terms of frequency. The chain joins TRBV7-2 to TRBJ2-3. Germline V gene lookup returns CDR1 SGHTA and CDR2 FQGNSA. This CDR3 region has 13 residues. The CDR3 loop reads CASSLGSTDTQYF.

Its frequency marks this clonotype as medium-sized. The J gene is TRBJ2-1, the V gene TRBV19; the D call from TCRdb, TRBD1, cannot be confirmed without DNA. The V gene's germline CDR1 is LNHDA and CDR2 SQIVND (reference sequence). The CDR3 has 13 residues. The CDR3 sequence: CASTTLGGGEQFF.

This clonotype is deemed large (0.1 to 1%) by its frequency. The rearrangement joins TRBV7-3 to TRBJ2-5; TCRdb returns TRBD1, unconfirmable since there is no DNA. The CDR3 contains 15 residues. Germline lookup yields CDR1 SGHTA and CDR2 FQGTGA. CDR3 protein: CASSLGQVQQETQYF.

This clonotype is deemed medium-sized (0.01 to 0.1%) by its frequency. The gene calls are TRBV6-2 or TRBV6-3 and TRBJ2-3; TCRdb lists TRBD1, though no DNA is available to test this call. Germline lookup yields CDR1 MNHEY and CDR2 SVGEGT. This CDR3 comprises 13 residues. The CDR3 spells CASRGIGSDTQYF.

Its frequency marks this clonotype as medium-sized. The gene calls are TRBV18 and TRBJ2-1. From germline, CDR1 is KGHSH and CDR2 LQKENI. The CDR3 contains 16 residues. CDR3 protein: CASSPPAGNGYNEQFF.

This clonotype counts as medium-sized by frequency. This chain joins TRBV3-1 and TRBJ2-1; TCRdb calls TRBD1, which cannot be checked without DNA. CDR3 length equals 14 residues. Germline V gene lookup returns CDR1 LGHDT and CDR2 YNNKEL (reference sequence). The CDR3 reads CASSNTGDGNEQFF.

Frequency places this clonotype as medium-sized. CDR3 region: CASSPGQGNTIYF. The chain uses TRBV18 and TRBJ1-3; the D call from TCRdb, TRBD1, cannot be confirmed without DNA. Per the germline V gene, CDR1 is KGHSH and CDR2 is LQKENI. The CDR3 consists of 13 residues. The variable domain in full, with the rest retrieved from reference TRBV18 and TRBJ1-3, is NAGVMQNPRHLVRRRGQEARLRCSPMKGHSHVYWYRQLPEEGLKFMVYLQKENIIDESGMPKERFSAEFPKEGPSILRIQQVVRGDSAAYFCASSPGQGNTIYFGEGSWLTVV.

This clonotype is called medium-sized based on its frequency. This chain links TRBV6-5 with TRBJ1-5; TCRdb's D call, TRBD1, is unchecked because there is no DNA. Per the germline V gene, CDR1 is MNHEY and CDR2 is SVGAGI. The CDR3 totals 14 residues. CDR3 protein: CASSYSGGNQPQHF.

By frequency, this clonotype is large. J is TRBJ2-2 and V is TRBV7-3. CDR3 length: 13 residues. The V gene's germline CDR1 is SGHTA and CDR2 FQGTGA. The CDR3 is CASSPRTAGELFF.

J is TRBJ2-5 and V is TRBV1; the D call of TRBD2 rests on TCRdb alone, since no DNA is present to check it. TRBV1 is flagged as a pseudogene. CDR3 size: 16 residues. The CDR3 protein is CTSSHPTSGDRETQYF.

Here the CDR3 reads CASTPGRGELGNTIYF. V is TRBV19 and J is TRBJ1-3. The CDR3 loop spans 16 amino acids. Germline V gene sequence: CDR1 LNHDA, CDR2 SQIVND (reference sequence).

This clonotype is deemed medium-sized (0.01 to 0.1%) by its frequency. This chain uses TRBV6-5 with TRBJ1-6; TCRdb proposes TRBD1, but this gene call is untestable without DNA. The CDR3 is 14 amino acids. Looked up from germline, CDR1 is MNHEY and CDR2 is SVGAGI. CDR3 loop: CASSYGQRNSPLHF.